A selection of T cell receptor beta chains follows, all from one sample in a study of T cell repertoires in cytomegalovirus infection. MiXCR, run by TCRdb on the reads, gives a single entry per CDR3 protein. The sample carries just under 500,000 distinct CDR3 sequences, around a third recorded once. For these receptors, no antigen is known. Specimen: cultured PBMCs, collected from culture after CMV antigen stimulation. The receptor set was obtained from a human donor in good health (CMV status not recorded). Some clones in this sample may be carry-over from other donors' samples. CDR3s include the opening cysteine and the closing phenylalanine or tryptophan. A D gene is named only where the DNA matches it firmly. The size field is filled for only some rows; it gives once, few, many or a size class.

cdr3_aa	cdr3_nt	clone_size	d_call	v_call	j_call
CASSFWTSGENEQFF	TGTGCCAGCAGTTTTTGGACTAGCGGGGAAAATGAGCAGTTCTTC	.	TRBD2	TRBV12-3/TRBV12-4	TRBJ2-1
CASSYQGGWNEQFF	TGTGCCAGCAGTTACCAGGGGGGATGGAATGAGCAGTTCTTC	.	.	TRBV6-2/TRBV6-3	TRBJ2-1
CASSLVSWGIQETQYF	TGTGCCAGCAGTTTAGTATCGTGGGGGATCCAAGAGACCCAGTACTTC	few	.	TRBV12-3/TRBV12-4	TRBJ2-5
CASSQDRGPNTEAFF	TGCGCCAGCAGCCAAGATCGGGGACCGAACACTGAAGCTTTCTTT	few	.	TRBV4-1	TRBJ1-1
CASSPGASANYGYTF	TGCGCCAGCAGCCCAGGGGCATCGGCTAACTATGGCTACACCTTC	.	.	TRBV5-1	TRBJ1-2
CASSWPLAGERETQYF	TGTGCCAGCAGCTGGCCCCTAGCGGGGGAAAGGGAGACCCAGTACTTC	few	TRBD2	TRBV5-5	TRBJ2-5
CASSPPGDEQFF	TGTGCCAGCAGCCCACCGGGCGATGAGCAGTTCTTC	few	.	TRBV7-6	TRBJ2-1
CASSLDSLEQYF	TGTGCCAGCAGCTTAGATAGCCTCGAGCAGTACTTC	.	.	TRBV7-6	TRBJ2-7
CASSLIPEPGATTGELFF	TGTGCCAGCAGCTTAATTCCGGAACCGGGGGCAACCACCGGGGAGCTGTTTTTT	many	.	TRBV7-2	TRBJ2-2
CAASRDPRGRNYGYTF	TGTGCCGCCAGCAGAGATCCCCGGGGGCGGAACTATGGCTACACCTTC	.	.	TRBV15	TRBJ1-2
CASSQVQGAGQPQHF	TGCGCCAGCAGCCAAGTACAGGGAGCGGGCCAGCCCCAGCATTTT	few	.	TRBV4-1	TRBJ1-5
CASRPDGGFADTQYF	TGTGCCAGCAGACCGGACGGGGGCTTCGCAGATACGCAGTATTTT	.	.	TRBV2	TRBJ2-3
CATKDREPNQPQHF	TGTGCCACAAAGGACAGGGAACCTAATCAGCCCCAGCATTTT	.	TRBD1	TRBV10-3	TRBJ1-5
CASSQRQGAGYGYTF	TGCGCCAGCAGCCAACGACAGGGGGCGGGCTATGGCTACACCTTC	.	TRBD1	TRBV4-1	TRBJ1-2
CAISGLAGGFEETQYF	TGTGCCATCAGTGGTTTAGCGGGAGGATTCGAAGAGACCCAGTACTTC	.	TRBD2	TRBV10-3	TRBJ2-5
CASSYRLAGGYNEQFF	TGTGCCAGCAGCTACAGACTAGCGGGAGGGTACAATGAGCAGTTCTTC	.	TRBD2	TRBV7-9	TRBJ2-1
CASRQDPRREIGKNIQYF	TGTGCCAGCAGACAAGACCCACGAAGGGAGATTGGCAAAAACATTCAGTACTTC	few	.	TRBV27	TRBJ2-4
CAGGPSTTDTQYF	TGTGCGGGGGGACCCTCGACGACAGATACGCAGTATTTT	few	.	TRBV5-4	TRBJ2-3
CASSFTIDGEQFF	TGTGCCAGCAGCTTCACGATAGACGGAGAGCAGTTCTTC	.	.	TRBV7-9	TRBJ2-1
CASSIGPGKNNEQFF	TGTGCTAGCAGTATCGGACCTGGAAAAAACAATGAGCAGTTCTTC	many	.	TRBV7-7	TRBJ2-1
CASSTAPGGGSAFF	TGTGCCAGTAGTACCGCGCCTGGTGGGGGGTCAGCTTTCTTT	few	.	TRBV19	TRBJ1-1
CASSIGRRLNYGYTF	TGTGCCAGTAGTATAGGAAGACGACTAAACTATGGCTACACCTTC	few	.	TRBV19	TRBJ1-2
CASSPGQGRVGNTIYF	TGTGCCAGCAGCCCAGGACAGGGACGGGTTGGAAACACCATATATTTT	few	TRBD1	TRBV5-4	TRBJ1-3
CASSLRSGDTDTQYF	TGTGCCAGCAGTTTGCGTAGCGGGGACACAGATACGCAGTATTTT	.	TRBD2	TRBV12-3/TRBV12-4	TRBJ2-3
CASSLGGTSGSGEQYF	TGTGCCAGCAGCTTAGGAGGGACTAGCGGGAGTGGCGAGCAGTACTTC	.	TRBD2	TRBV7-2	TRBJ2-7
CASARGGGNQPQHF	TGTGCCAGCGCCCGGGGAGGGGGCAATCAGCCCCAGCATTTT	.	.	TRBV25-1	TRBJ1-5
CASSTYQGTGTEAFF	TGTGCCAGCAGCACCTACCAAGGGACAGGCACTGAAGCTTTCTTT	.	TRBD1	TRBV6-1	TRBJ1-1
CASSWSGTGYQPQHF	TGTGCCAGTAGTTGGTCCGGGACAGGGTATCAGCCCCAGCATTTT	.	TRBD1	TRBV19	TRBJ1-5
CSILAGGHSYNEQFF	TGCAGTATCCTTGCGGGAGGGCACTCCTACAATGAGCAGTTCTTC	few	TRBD2	TRBV20-1	TRBJ2-1
CASTPRGLADTGELFF	TGTGCCAGCACCCCGAGGGGACTAGCGGACACCGGGGAGCTGTTTTTT	.	TRBD2	TRBV7-8	TRBJ2-2
CSAISGTLYEQYF	TGCAGTGCTATTAGCGGGACCCTCTACGAGCAGTACTTC	.	TRBD2	TRBV20-1	TRBJ2-7
CASRAPGNQPQHF	TGTGCCAGCAGGGCGCCGGGAAATCAGCCCCAGCATTTT	few	.	TRBV12-3/TRBV12-4	TRBJ1-5
CASSLSEGPYEQYF	TGTGCCAGCAGCTTATCTGAGGGTCCCTACGAGCAGTACTTC	many	.	TRBV7-2	TRBJ2-7
CASQLSGSETQNF	TGTGCCAGCCAACTGTCCGGGTCGGAGACCCAGAACTTC	.	.	TRBV28	TRBJ2-5
CASSLMSGSSTYNEQFF	TGTGCCAGCAGCTTAATGAGCGGGAGCAGTACCTACAATGAGCAGTTCTTC	.	TRBD2	TRBV11-2	TRBJ2-1
CASSFSLGGDTEAFF	TGTGCCAGCAGTTTTTCTCTCGGGGGGGACACTGAAGCTTTCTTT	.	.	TRBV12-3/TRBV12-4	TRBJ1-1